This paragraph reports one T cell receptor beta chain. Germline is not matched at one junction end, which may reflect a read error. Without any cell sorting, roughly 18-31 mg of bulk tissue yielded co-extracted RNA and DNA. Surgical resection treated primary liver carcinoma in the patients. The sample originates from a study of tumor-infiltrating lymphocytes in primary liver carcinoma. Across the whole study: Subjects consisted of male and female patients aged 30 to 69 years. Samples produced roughly 3.65 to 7.5 million productive TCRbeta reads, comparable across tissue types.

The germline gives CDR1 SEHNR, CDR2 FQNEAQ (reference sequence). There are 14 residues in the CDR3. The input was 400 to 500 ng total RNA; TCR beta cDNA was made from it with a constant-region primer. Libraries of TCR beta came from three nested multiplex PCR rounds with slightly modified ARM-PCR. For 10 cycles apiece, the opening two PCR rounds ran with TRBV1-TRBV30 forward primers and a C-beta reverse primer. TCRdb analysed the multiplex PCR reads with MiXCR anew, one entry per CDR3 protein. The data contain tens of thousands of distinct CDR3 sequences, around 70% of them seen just once; the ten biggest clones take up roughly a fifth.

Sequencing input: liver tumor tissue from sampling region 1. Indicated subset: tumor region T1, superior pole. This TCR came from a man between 35 and 55 years old with primary liver carcinoma and hepatitis B virus infection. This chain links TRBV7-9 with TRBJ1-6; tentative D call: TRBD1 (5 bases). The CDR3 coding sequence is TGTGCCAGCAGCTCAGGGTGGGGGAATTCACCTCTCTACTTT. It specifies CASSSGWGNSPLYF.